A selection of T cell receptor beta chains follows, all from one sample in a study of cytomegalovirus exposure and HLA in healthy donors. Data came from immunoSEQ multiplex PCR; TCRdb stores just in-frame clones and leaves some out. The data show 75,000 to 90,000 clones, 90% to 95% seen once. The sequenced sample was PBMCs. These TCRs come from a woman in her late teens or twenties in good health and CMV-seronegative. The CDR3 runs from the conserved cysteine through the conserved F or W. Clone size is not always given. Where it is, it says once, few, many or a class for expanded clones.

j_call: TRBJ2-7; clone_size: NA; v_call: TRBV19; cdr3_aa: CASSISEFNYEQYF
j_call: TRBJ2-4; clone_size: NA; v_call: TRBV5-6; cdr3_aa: CASSSLRGAVNIQYF
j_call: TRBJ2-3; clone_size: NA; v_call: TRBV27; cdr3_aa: CASSPHRGLAGADTQYF
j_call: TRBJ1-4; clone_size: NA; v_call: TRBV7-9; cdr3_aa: CASPQGEGEKLFF
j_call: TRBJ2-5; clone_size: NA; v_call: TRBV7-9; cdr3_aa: CASSLEGRGGGETQYF
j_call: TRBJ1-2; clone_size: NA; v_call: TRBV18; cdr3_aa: CASSPGTGKRPGYTF
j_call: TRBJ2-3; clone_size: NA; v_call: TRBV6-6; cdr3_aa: CASSYSGGFSTDTQYF
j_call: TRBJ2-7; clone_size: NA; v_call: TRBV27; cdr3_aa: CASSLSVSGSGEQYF
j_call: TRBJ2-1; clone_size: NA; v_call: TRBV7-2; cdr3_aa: CASSRRLAGGANEQFF
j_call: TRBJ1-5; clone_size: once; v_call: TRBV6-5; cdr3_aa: CATNRGGQPQHF
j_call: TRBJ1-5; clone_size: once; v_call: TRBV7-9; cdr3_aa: CASSVGDSMGQPQHF
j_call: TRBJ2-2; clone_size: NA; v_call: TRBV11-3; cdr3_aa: CASSPLRHSSNTGELFF
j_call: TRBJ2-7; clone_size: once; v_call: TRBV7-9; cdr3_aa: CASSPPGSVLDEQYF
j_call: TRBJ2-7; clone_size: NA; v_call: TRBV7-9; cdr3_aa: CASSLALAGPQGEQYF
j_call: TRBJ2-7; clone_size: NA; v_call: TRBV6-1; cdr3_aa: CAIFSGSQHYEQYF
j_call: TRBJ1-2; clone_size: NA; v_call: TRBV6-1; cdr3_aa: CASSGAGSLVVYGYTF
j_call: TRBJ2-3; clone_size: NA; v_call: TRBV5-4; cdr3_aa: CASRTGWGTDTQYF
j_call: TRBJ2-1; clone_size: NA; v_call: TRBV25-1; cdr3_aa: CASKRLLNRDRDNEQFF
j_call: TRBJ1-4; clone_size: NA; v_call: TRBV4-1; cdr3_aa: CASSLRQSLNEKLFF
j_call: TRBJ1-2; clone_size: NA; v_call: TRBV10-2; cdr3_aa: CASSERGVSGYGYTF
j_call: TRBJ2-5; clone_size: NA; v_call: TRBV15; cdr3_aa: CATRRTSGKKETQYF
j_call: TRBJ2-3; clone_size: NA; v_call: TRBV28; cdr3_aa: CASSSNVWATDTQYF
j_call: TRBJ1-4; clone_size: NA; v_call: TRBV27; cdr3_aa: CASSSDPTGLTGKLFF
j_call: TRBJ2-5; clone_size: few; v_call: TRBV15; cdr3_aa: CATSRPRGGGETQYF
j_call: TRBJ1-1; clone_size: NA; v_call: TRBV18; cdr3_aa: CASSPRPYRDTEAFF
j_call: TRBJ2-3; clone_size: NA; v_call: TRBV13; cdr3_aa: CASSLTPESRTQYF
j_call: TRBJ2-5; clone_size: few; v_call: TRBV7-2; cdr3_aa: CASSPRETQYF
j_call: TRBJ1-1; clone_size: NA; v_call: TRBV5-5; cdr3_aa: CASRLQGQAFF
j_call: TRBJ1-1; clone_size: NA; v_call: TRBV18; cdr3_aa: CASSPNPLNTEAFF
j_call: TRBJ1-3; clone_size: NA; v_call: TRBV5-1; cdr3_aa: CASSLARGARPFSGNTIYF
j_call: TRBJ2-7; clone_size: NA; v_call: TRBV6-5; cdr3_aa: CASSYVREGHEQYF
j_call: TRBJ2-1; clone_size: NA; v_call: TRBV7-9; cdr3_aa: CASSLLGHEQFF
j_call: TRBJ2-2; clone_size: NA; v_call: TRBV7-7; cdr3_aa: CASSLVAGGSTGELFF
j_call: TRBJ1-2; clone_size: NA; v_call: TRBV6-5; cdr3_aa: CASSLQGFDGYTF
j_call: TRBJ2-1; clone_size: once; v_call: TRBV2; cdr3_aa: CALVAGEYNEQFF
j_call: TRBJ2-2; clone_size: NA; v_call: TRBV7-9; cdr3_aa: CASSLDGRTGDINTGELFF
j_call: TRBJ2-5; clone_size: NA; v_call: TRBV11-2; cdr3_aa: CASSLVASRGGRKETQYF
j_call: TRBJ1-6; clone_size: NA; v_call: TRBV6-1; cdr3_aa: CASSESPTGSSPLHF
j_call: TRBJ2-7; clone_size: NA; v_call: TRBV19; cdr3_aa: CASSKTGGPSYEQYF
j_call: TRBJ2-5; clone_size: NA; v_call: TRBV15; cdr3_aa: CATSRGPPGGTEETQYF
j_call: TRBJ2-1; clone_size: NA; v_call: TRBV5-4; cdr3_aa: CASSSTSGNEGNEQFF
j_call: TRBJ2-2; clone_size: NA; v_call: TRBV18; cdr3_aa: CASSLSGTGYTGELFF
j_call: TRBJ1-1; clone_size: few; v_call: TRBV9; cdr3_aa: CASSEGTGGRAFF
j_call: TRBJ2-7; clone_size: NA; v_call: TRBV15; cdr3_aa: CATSRDPGTLHEQYF
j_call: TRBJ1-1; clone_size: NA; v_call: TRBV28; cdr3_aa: CASSLGRGAFF
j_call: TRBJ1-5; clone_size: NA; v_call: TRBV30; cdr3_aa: CAWSAGGGQPQHF
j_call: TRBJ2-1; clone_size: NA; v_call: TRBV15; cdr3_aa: CATSRVDREGPNEQFF
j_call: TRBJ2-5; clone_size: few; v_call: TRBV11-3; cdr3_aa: CASSGTVQETQYF
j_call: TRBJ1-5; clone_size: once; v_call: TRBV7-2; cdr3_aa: CASGDRGQPQHF
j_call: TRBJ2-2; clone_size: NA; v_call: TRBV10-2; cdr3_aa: CASSDGGAGTGELFF